This TCR beta chain derives from a study of OX40 agonist ivuxolimab in advanced cancers. Findings and caveats of the study: CD8+ T cells were the subset that, on average, had more expanded clones than CD4+.

Systemic immunosuppression or autoimmune disease history was grounds to exclude patients. Remarks on this clone: What it recognizes is unknown.

Clones were read by immunoSEQ multiplex PCR, and TCRdb kept only the in-frame ones, dropping some. The sample lists over 60,000 clones; 94% were seen once. The CDR3 has 13 amino acids. V dropped 8 bases and J dropped 6 bases, with 16 bases sitting between them. In germline, CDR1 is WNHNN, CDR2 SYGVQD (reference sequence). The sample was CD4+ or CD8+ T cells sorted from blood, taken in a trial of the OX40 agonist ivuxolimab. The TCR sequence derives from an adult with an advanced solid tumor such as melanoma, head and neck, liver or kidney cancer. The genes are TRBV10-1 and TRBJ1-1; weak D call: TRBD1 (5 bases). The CDR3 DNA sequence: TGCGCCAGCCGACCCGACAGCGAGGCTGAAGCTTTCTTT. Residues: CASRPDSEAEAFF.